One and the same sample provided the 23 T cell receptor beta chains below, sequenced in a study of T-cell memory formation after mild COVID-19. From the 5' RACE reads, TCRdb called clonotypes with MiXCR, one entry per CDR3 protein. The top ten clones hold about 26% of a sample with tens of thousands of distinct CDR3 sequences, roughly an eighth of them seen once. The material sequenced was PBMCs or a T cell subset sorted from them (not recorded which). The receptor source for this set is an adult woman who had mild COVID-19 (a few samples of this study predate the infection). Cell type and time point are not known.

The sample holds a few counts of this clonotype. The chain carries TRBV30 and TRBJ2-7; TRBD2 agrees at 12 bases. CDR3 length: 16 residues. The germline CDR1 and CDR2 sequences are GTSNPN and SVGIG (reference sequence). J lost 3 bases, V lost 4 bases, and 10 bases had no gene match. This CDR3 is CAWNPRTSGTFYEQYF. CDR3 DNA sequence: TGTGCCTGGAACCCTCGGACTAGCGGGACGTTCTACGAGCAGTACTTC.

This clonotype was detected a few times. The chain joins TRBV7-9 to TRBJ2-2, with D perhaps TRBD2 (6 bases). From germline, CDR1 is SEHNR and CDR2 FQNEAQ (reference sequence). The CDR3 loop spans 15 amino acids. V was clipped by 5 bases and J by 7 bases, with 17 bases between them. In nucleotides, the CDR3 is TGTGCCAGCAGCGGACCGGCTAGCGTGGACGGGGAGCTGTTTTTT. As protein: CASSGPASVDGELFF.

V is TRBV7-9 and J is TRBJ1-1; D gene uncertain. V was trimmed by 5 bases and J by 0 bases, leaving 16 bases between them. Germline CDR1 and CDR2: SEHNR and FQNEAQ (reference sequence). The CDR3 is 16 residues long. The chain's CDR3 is CASSPPRGSLNTEAFF. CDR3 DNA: TGTGCCAGCAGCCCGCCCCGGGGTAGCTTGAACACTGAAGCTTTCTTT.

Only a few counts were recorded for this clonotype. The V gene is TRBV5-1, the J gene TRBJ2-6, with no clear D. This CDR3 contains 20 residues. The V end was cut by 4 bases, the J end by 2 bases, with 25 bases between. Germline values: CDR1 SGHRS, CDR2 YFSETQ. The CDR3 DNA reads TGCGCCAGCAGCCTAGGGTCTGTAACTCGACCGAACGCTGGGGCCAACGTCCTGACTTTC. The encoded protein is CASSLGSVTRPNAGANVLTF.

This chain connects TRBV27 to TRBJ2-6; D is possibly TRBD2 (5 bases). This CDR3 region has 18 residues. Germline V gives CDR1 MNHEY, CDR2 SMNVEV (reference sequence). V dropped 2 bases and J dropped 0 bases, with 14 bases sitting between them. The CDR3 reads CASSLVPGVSSGANVLTF. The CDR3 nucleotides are TGTGCCAGCAGTTTAGTACCCGGGGTTAGCTCTGGGGCCAACGTCCTGACTTTC.

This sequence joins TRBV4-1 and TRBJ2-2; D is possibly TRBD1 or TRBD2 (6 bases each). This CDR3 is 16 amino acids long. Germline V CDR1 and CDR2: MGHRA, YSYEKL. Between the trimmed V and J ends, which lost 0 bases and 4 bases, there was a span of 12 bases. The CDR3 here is CASSQEAQGGTGELFF. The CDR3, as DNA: TGCGCCAGCAGCCAAGAAGCACAGGGAGGCACCGGGGAGCTGTTTTTT.

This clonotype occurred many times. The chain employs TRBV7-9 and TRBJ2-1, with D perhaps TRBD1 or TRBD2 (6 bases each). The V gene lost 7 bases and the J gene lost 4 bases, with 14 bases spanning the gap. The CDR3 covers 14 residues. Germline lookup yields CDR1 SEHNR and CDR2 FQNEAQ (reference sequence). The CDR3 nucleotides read TGTGCCAGCATCGCTGGAGGGGGATACAATGAGCAGTTCTTC. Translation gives CASIAGGGYNEQFF.

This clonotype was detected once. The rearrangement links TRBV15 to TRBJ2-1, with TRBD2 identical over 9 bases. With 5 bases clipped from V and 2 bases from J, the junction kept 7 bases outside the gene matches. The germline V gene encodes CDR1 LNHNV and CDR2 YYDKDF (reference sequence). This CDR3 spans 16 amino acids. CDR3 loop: CATSQAAGGAYNEQFF. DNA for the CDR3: TGTGCCACCAGCCAGGCCGCGGGAGGGGCCTACAATGAGCAGTTCTTC.

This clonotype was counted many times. The CDR3 nucleotides read TGTGCCAGCAGTGAAGGCACTGGGGCCAACGTCCTGACTTTC. It yields the protein CASSEGTGANVLTF. This chain joins TRBV6-1 and TRBJ2-6; D remains ambiguous. V lost 1 base and J lost 2, with 3 bases in between. Germline-derived CDR1 and CDR2 are MNHNS and SASEGT. The CDR3 extends over 14 amino acids.

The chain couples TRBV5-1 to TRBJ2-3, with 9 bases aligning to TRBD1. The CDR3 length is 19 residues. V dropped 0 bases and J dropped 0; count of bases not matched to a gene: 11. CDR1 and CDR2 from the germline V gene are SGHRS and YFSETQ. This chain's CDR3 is CASSLAGTGTFPSTDTQYF. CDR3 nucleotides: TGCGCCAGCAGCTTGGCCGGGACAGGGACCTTTCCTAGCACAGATACGCAGTATTTT.

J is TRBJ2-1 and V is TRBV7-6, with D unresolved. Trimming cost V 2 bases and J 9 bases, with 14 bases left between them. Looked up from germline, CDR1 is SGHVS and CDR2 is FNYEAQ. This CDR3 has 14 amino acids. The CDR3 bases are TGTGCCAGCAGCTTACCTTCCGTGGGAATTGAGCAGTTCTTC. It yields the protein CASSLPSVGIEQFF.

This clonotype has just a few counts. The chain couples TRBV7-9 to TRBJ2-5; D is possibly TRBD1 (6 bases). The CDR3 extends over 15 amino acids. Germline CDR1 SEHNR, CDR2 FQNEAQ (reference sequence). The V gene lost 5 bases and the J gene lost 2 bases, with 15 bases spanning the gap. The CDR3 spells CASSLTGSGQETQYF. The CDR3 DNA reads TGTGCCAGCAGCCTTACAGGGTCGGGACAAGAGACCCAGTACTTC.

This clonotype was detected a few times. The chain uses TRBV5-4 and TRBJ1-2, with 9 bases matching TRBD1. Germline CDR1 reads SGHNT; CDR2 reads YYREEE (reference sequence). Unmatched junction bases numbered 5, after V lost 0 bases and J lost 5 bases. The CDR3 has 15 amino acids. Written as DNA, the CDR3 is TGTGCCAGCAGCTTGGCCGACAGGGGGGTTTATGGCTACACCTTC. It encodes CASSLADRGVYGYTF. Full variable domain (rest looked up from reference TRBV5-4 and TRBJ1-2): ETGVTQSPTHLIKTRGQQVTLRCSSQSGHNTVSWYQQALGQGPQFIFQYYREEENGRGNFPPRFSGLQFPNYSSELNVNALELDDSALYLCASSLADRGVYGYTFGSGTRLTVV.

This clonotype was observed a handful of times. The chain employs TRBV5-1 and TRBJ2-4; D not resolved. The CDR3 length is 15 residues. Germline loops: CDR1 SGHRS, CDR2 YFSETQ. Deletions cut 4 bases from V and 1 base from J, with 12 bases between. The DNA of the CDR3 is TGCGCCAGCAGCCCCGGGTTCGAGGCCAAAAACATTCAGTACTTC. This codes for CASSPGFEAKNIQYF.

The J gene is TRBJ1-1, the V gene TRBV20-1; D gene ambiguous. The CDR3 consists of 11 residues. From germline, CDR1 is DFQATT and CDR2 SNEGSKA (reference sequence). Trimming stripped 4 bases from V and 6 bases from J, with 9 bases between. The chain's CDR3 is CSATRGSEAFF. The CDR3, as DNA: TGCAGTGCTACGAGAGGGTCTGAAGCTTTCTTT.

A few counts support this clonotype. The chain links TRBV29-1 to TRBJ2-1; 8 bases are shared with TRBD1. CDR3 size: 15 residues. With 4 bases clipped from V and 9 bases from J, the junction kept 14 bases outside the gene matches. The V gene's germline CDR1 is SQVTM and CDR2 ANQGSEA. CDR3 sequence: CSVGTGTGILTEQFF. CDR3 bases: TGCAGCGTTGGTACTGGGACAGGTATTTTAACTGAGCAGTTCTTC.

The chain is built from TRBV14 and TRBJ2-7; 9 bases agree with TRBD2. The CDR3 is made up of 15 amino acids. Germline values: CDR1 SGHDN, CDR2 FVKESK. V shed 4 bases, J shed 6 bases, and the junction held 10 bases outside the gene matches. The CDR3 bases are TGTGCCAGCAGCCTTCCGCCGGGACTAGCAAGCGAGCAGTACTTC. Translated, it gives CASSLPPGLASEQYF.

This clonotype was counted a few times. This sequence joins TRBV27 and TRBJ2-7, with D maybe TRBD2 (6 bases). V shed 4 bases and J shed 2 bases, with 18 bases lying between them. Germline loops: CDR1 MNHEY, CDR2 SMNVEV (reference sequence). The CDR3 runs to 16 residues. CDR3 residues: CASSSPGTLETYEQYF. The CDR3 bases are TGTGCCAGCAGTTCCCCCGGGACTCTGGAGACCTACGAGCAGTACTTC.

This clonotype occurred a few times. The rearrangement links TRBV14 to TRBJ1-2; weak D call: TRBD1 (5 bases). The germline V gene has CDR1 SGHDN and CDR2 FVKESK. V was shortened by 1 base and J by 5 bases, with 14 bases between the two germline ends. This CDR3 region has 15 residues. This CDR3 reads CASSQVTGSLYGYTF. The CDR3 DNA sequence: TGTGCCAGCAGCCAAGTCACAGGATCGTTGTATGGCTACACCTTC. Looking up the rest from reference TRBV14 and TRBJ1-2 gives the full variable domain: EAGVTQFPSHSVIEKGQTVTLRCDPISGHDNLYWYRRVMGKEIKFLLHFVKESKQDESGMPNNRFLAERTGGTYSTLKVQPAELEDSGVYFCASSQVTGSLYGYTFGSGTRLTVV.

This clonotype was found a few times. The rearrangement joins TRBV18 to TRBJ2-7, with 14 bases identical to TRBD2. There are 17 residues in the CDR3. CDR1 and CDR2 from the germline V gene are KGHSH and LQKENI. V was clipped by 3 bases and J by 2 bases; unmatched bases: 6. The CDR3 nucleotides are TGTGCCAGCTCACCCCCGGGACTAGCGGGAGCCCCCTACGAGCAGTACTTC. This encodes CASSPPGLAGAPYEQYF.

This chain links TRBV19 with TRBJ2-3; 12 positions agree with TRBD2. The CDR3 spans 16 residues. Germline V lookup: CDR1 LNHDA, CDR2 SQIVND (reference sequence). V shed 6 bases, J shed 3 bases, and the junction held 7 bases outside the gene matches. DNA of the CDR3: TGTGCCAGTAGCCGACTAGCGGGAGTCATAACAGATACGCAGTATTTT. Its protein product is CASSRLAGVITDTQYF.

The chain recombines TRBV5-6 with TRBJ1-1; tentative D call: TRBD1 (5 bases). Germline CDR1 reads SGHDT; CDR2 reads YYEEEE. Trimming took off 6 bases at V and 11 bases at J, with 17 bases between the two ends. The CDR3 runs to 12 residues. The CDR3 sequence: CASKAGGHWAFF. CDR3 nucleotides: TGTGCCAGCAAGGCGGGAGGACACTGGGCTTTCTTT.

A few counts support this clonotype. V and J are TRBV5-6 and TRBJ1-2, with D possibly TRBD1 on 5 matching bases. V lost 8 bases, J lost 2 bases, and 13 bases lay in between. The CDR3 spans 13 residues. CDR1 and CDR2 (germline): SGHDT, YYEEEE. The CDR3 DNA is TGTGCCAGTCTGACAGTGGAAAACTATGGCTACACCTTC. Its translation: CASLTVENYGYTF.